This T cell receptor beta chain was retrieved from a study of T cells in Graves' hyperthyroidism and ophthalmopathy. Study background: Before any treatment, at initial diagnosis, peripheral blood was collected.

Researchers amplified the TCR beta CDR3 regions from RNA transcripts. The HTBI set primed first-round TCR CDR3 RT-PCR. TCRdb independently ran MiXCR on the multiplex PCR reads; one entry per CDR3 protein. Of around 400,000 distinct CDR3 sequences listed, roughly an eighth are singletons. Study results and limitations: Blood samples included most of the expanded thyroid clonotypes exceeding 0.001.

At least ten counts were recorded for this clonotype. Its cognate antigen is unknown. The study excluded patients with uncontrolled infection, other autoimmune disease, pregnancy or lactation. Diagnosis rested on symptoms, serum thyroxine and TRAb, thyroid ultrasound, and orbital computed tomography. The CDR3 extends over 13 amino acids. CDR1 is MGHRA and CDR2 is YSYEKL in the germline V gene. Trimming took off 3 bases at V and 2 bases at J, with 6 bases between the two ends. The receptor's source is a woman under 30 with Graves' hyperthyroidism. This chain connects TRBV4-1 to TRBJ2-3, with unresolved D. Sequencing was performed on blood. The CDR3 spells CASSHEFTDTQYF. CDR3 coding DNA: TGCGCCAGCAGCCATGAATTCACAGATACGCAGTATTTT.